Listed below are T cell receptor beta chains from one sample, sequenced in a study of T-cell memory formation after mild COVID-19. TCRdb redid the calling of the 5' RACE reads with MiXCR, one entry per CDR3 protein. The data hold almost 350,000 distinct CDR3 sequences, with 20% to 25% observed a single time. The sample comprised PBMCs or a T cell subset sorted from them (not recorded which). Receptors originate from a man aged 18 to 30 who had mild COVID-19 (a few samples of this study predate the infection). Cell type and time point are not known. Each CDR3 is given with its conserved first and last residue.

>TRBV7-9|TRBJ2-2
CASSPGELFF
>TRBV27|TRBJ2-7
CASSARGYPSYEQYF
>TRBV12-3/TRBV12-4|TRBJ2-5
CASTLGPSTQYF
>TRBV30|TRBJ1-5
CAWAGVGGTQPQHF
>TRBV29-1|TRBJ2-3
CSVEGLAADTQYF
>TRBV12-5|TRBJ1-1
CASGLENTEAFF
>TRBV4-1|TRBJ2-7
CASSLEGEQYF
>TRBV27|TRBJ1-1
CASSLWGADTEAFF
>TRBV19|TRBJ1-5
CASSNEGAYSNQPQHF
>TRBV4-1|TRBJ1-6
CASSQTPLVRGLSPLHF
>TRBV5-1|TRBJ1-6
CASSPPPDGLHLVHF
>TRBV29-1|TRBJ2-7
CSVEGQGGYEQYF
>TRBV5-1|TRBJ2-7
CASSLGLGTASYEQYF
>TRBV7-9|TRBJ2-7
CASTPGGLEQYF
>TRBV7-6|TRBJ2-3
CASRGHGAGADTQYF
>TRBV20-1|TRBJ1-6
CSARGDRVYSPLHF
>TRBV10-2|TRBJ2-3
CATGTRGTITDTQYF
>TRBV5-1|TRBJ1-1
CASSTPGSANTEAFF
>TRBV18|TRBJ1-1
CASSPGPGNTEAFF
>TRBV7-2|TRBJ1-2
CASSLGPTNYGYTF
>TRBV12-3/TRBV12-4|TRBJ2-2
CASSPRILGQGNTGELFF
>TRBV11-2|TRBJ1-2
CASSLRAGVGYTF
>TRBV15|TRBJ2-2
CATSAWQENTGELFF
>TRBV7-9|TRBJ1-1
CASSSQGTSNTEAFF